This TCR beta chain was captured by sequencing in a study of CD8 T cells in Susac syndrome. Sequencing of TCR beta was performed on blood CD8+ and CD4+ T cells. Negative isolation was used for CD8+ and CD4+ T cells and FACS enrichment for TEMRA cells. CDR3 length equals 12 residues. V was trimmed by 5 bases and J by 8 bases, leaving 9 bases between them. Germline-derived CDR1 and CDR2 are SEHNR and FQNEAQ (reference sequence). After extraction with the RNeasy kit, roughly 0.45 to 1 ug of the RNA was reverse transcribed using random hexamers. One entry per CDR3 protein results from TCRdb running MiXCR on the immunoSEQ multiplex PCR reads. The sample holds about 210,000 distinct CDR3 sequences, about 95% seen once.

The clonotype was recovered from a human donor with multiple sclerosis. This chain connects TRBV7-9 to TRBJ1-4; D is possibly TRBD1 (5 bases). Sequencing was done on a sample of CD4+ T cells from PBMCs. The CDR3 DNA sequence: TGTGCCAGCAGCGGGACGGTAGAAAAACTGTTTTTT. It is translated as CASSGTVEKLFF.